These 19 T cell receptor beta chains were sequenced from one sample in a study of blood T cell repertoires in COVID-19. Only in-frame clones appear in the TCRdb table, and some are missing; sequencing was by immunoSEQ multiplex PCR. The data hold approximately 150,000 clones, with roughly nine tenths observed a single time. Sequencing used peripheral blood. The receptor source for this set is a human donor in a cohort sampled during active COVID-19.

This clone showed up just once. This chain joins TRBV5-6 and TRBJ2-3; tentatively, D is TRBD2 (5 bases). V was shortened by 4 bases and J by 5 bases, with 17 bases between the two germline ends. The CDR3 runs 15 residues. CDR1 SGHDT and CDR2 YYEEEE come from the germline V gene. The CDR3 coding sequence is TGTGCCAGCAGCCTCACGGGGAGTGGGATAGATACGCAGTATTTT. As protein: CASSLTGSGIDTQYF.

In this sample, this clone turned up once. V usage is TRBV7-2 and J usage is TRBJ1-5; D might be TRBD1 (5 bases). This CDR3 has 15 amino acids. Trimming pared 1 base from V and 5 bases from J, leaving 12 bases between. Germline V CDR1 and CDR2: SGHTA, FQGNSA. This chain's CDR3 is CASSLGGAGDQPQHF. In nucleotides, the CDR3 is TGTGCCAGCAGCTTAGGGGGCGCCGGTGATCAGCCCCAGCATTTT.

This clone was observed once. The CDR3: CASSLARGPWYGYTF. The CDR3 DNA is TGTGCCAGCAGCTTAGCGCGGGGGCCATGGTATGGCTACACCTTC. This sequence joins TRBV7-8 and TRBJ1-2; weak D call: TRBD1 (6 bases). The germline V and J ends were trimmed by 0 bases and 5 bases, with 13 bases remaining between them. This CDR3 region has 15 residues. Germline-derived CDR1 and CDR2 are SGHVS and FQNEAQ. Combining the CDR3 with reference TRBV7-8 and TRBJ1-2 gives the whole variable domain GAGVSQSPRYKVAKRGQDVALRCDPISGHVSLFWYQQALGQGPEFLTYFQNEAQLDKSGLPSDRFFAERPEGSVSTLKIQRTQQEDSAVYLCASSLARGPWYGYTFGSGTRLTVV.

The chain is built from TRBV5-1 and TRBJ2-6, with TRBD2 matching 8 bases. The germline CDR1 and CDR2 sequences are SGHRS and YFSETQ. This CDR3 has 19 residues. Germline trimming cut 5 bases from V and 0 bases from J; bases unmatched to any gene: 13. This CDR3 is CASRGASGQQLSGANVLTF. Here the CDR3 DNA reads TGCGCCAGCAGGGGTGCTAGCGGGCAACAACTCTCTGGGGCCAACGTCCTGACTTTC.

This clone was seen just once. The chain uses TRBV10-1 and TRBJ2-7; possibly TRBD2 for D (5 bases). V was pared by 0 bases and J by 3 bases, with 15 bases between. CDR1 WNHNN and CDR2 SYGVQD come from the germline V gene (reference sequence). This CDR3 region has 16 residues. In DNA, the CDR3 is TGCGCCAGCAGTGAGTCGGTCGGGAAATGGCGCTACGAGCAGTACTTC. This codes for CASSESVGKWRYEQYF.

V gene TRBV19 combines with J gene TRBJ2-5, with D perhaps TRBD2 (5 bases). The CDR3 is made up of 13 amino acids. Germline V gene sequence: CDR1 LNHDA, CDR2 SQIVND (reference sequence). Deletions cut 1 base from V and 2 bases from J, with 5 bases between. The CDR3 DNA sequence: TGTGCCAGTAGTATAGCGGGGCAAGAGACCCAGTACTTC. This gives the protein CASSIAGQETQYF.

DNA for the CDR3: TGTGCCAGCAGGCACCTACTAGCGGCTTCCTACGAGCAGTACTTC. Protein sequence: CASRHLLAASYEQYF. V and J are TRBV6-6 and TRBJ2-7, with TRBD2 matching 8 bases. This CDR3 region has 15 residues. Germline CDR1 is MNHNY and CDR2 is SVGAGI (reference sequence). V lost 6 bases to trimming and J lost 1 base; unmatched junction nucleotides: 8.

This chain links TRBV3-1 (or the pseudogene TRBV3-2) with TRBJ2-3; D might be TRBD2 (7 bases). The ends were cut back, 5 bases at V and 4 bases at J, with 16 bases in the middle. This CDR3 is built from 15 residues. CDR1 is LGHDT and CDR2 is YNNKEL in the germline V gene (reference sequence). CDR3 sequence reads: CASSGGGDPPDTQYF. The CDR3, as DNA: TGTGCCAGCAGCGGCGGGGGCGATCCCCCAGATACGCAGTATTTT.

The chain combines TRBV11-3 with TRBJ2-1, with 7 bases lining up with TRBD2. J was trimmed by 7 bases and V by 0 bases; bases with no gene match: 9. This CDR3 spans 16 amino acids. The germline gives CDR1 SGHNT, CDR2 YENEEA. The CDR3 bases are TGTGCCAGCAGCTTAGAGAGGGACTACCCCTGGAATGAGCAGTTCTTC. It is translated as CASSLERDYPWNEQFF.

As concerns this clone: At one end the junction does not follow the germline gene, possibly because of a read error. The genes are TRBV2 and TRBJ2-3, with D possibly being TRBD2 (6 bases). Germline values: CDR1 SNHLY, CDR2 FYNNEI. This CDR3 spans 14 amino acids. CDR3 bases: TGTGCCAGCAGTTCCGGGACTGGCACGGATACGCAGTATTTT. This codes for CASSSGTGTDTQYF. The entire variable domain, with the rest obtained from reference TRBV2 and TRBJ2-3, is as follows: EPEVTQTPSHQVTQMGQEVILRCVPISNHLYFYWYRQILGQKVEFLVSFYNNEISEKSEIFDDQFSVERPDGSNFTLKIRSTKLEDSAMYFCASSSGTGTDTQYFGPGTRLTVL.

The rearrangement uses TRBV30 and TRBJ1-1, with D unresolved. This CDR3 is built from 13 residues. V lost 3 bases and J lost 6, with 14 bases in between. The germline V gene encodes CDR1 GTSNPN and CDR2 SVGIG (reference sequence). The CDR3 DNA reads as TGTGCCTGGAGCCTAAGGACTGCGGCTGAAGCTTTCTTT. Protein sequence: CAWSLRTAAEAFF.

This chain connects TRBV2 to TRBJ2-4, with TRBD1 matching 7 bases. The CDR3 covers 17 residues. V shed 2 bases and J 1 base; nucleotides not matched to a gene: 8. Germline V CDR1 and CDR2: SNHLY, FYNNEI. CDR3 in DNA: TGTGCCAGCAGTGAAAATACAGGGGTTCGGGCCAAAAACATTCAGTACTTC. This sequence encodes CASSENTGVRAKNIQYF.

The chain employs TRBV5-1 and TRBJ2-7; TRBD2 aligns across 10 bases. Per germline, CDR1 SGHRS and CDR2 YFSETQ. The trim removed 0 bases at V and 7 bases at J, leaving 13 bases unmatched. This CDR3 is built from 17 residues. CDR3 protein: CASSLEGRTSGAVEQYF. The CDR3 DNA reads as TGCGCCAGCAGCTTGGAGGGCAGGACTAGCGGCGCCGTGGAGCAGTACTTC. Full variable domain (rest looked up from reference TRBV5-1 and TRBJ2-7): KAGVTQTPRYLIKTRGQQVTLSCSPISGHRSVSWYQQTPGQGLQFLFEYFSETQRNKGNFPGRFSGRQFSNSRSEMNVSTLELGDSALYLCASSLEGRTSGAVEQYFGPGTRLTVT.

The CDR3 here is CASSQDQGGYGYTF. The CDR3 nucleotides are TGTGCCAGCAGCCAAGACCAGGGGGGATATGGCTACACCTTC. This sequence joins TRBV4-2 and TRBJ1-2; 7 bases map to TRBD1. The CDR3 sequence is 14 residues long. The germline gives CDR1 LGHNA, CDR2 YNFKEQ. Trimming took 0 bases from V and 5 from J; bases not matched to a gene: 3.

The V and J genes are TRBV5-4 and TRBJ2-3; 10 nucleotides agree with TRBD1. The V and J ends lost 4 bases and 3 bases, in that order; junction bases with no gene match: 2. This CDR3 has 14 residues. Germline lookup yields CDR1 SGHNT and CDR2 YYREEE (reference sequence). CDR3 sequence reads: CASSPGQGTDTQYF. The DNA for the CDR3 is TGTGCCAGCAGCCCGGGACAGGGGACAGATACGCAGTATTTT.

This chain uses TRBV30 with TRBJ1-1; 8 nucleotides line up with TRBD1. This CDR3 spans 13 amino acids. Germline values: CDR1 GTSNPN, CDR2 SVGIG (reference sequence). The CDR3: CVFRGTGNTEAFF. DNA for the CDR3: TGTGTCTTCAGAGGGACAGGGAACACTGAAGCTTTCTTT.

This chain joins TRBV11-2 and TRBJ1-1; tentatively, D is TRBD1 (6 bases). With 5 bases removed from V and 8 bases from J, the gap between germline ends came to 15 bases. This CDR3 comprises 13 residues. Germline CDR1 SGHAT, CDR2 FQNNGV. DNA of the CDR3: TGTGCCAGCAGCCCCACAAACAGGGCGGAAGCTTTCTTT. It specifies CASSPTNRAEAFF.

The chain employs TRBV5-1 and TRBJ2-2, with TRBD2 identical over 10 bases. The V gene's germline CDR1 is SGHRS and CDR2 YFSETQ. CDR3 length equals 16 residues. The ends lost 4 bases at V and 7 bases at J; junction bases unmatched: 10. The CDR3 DNA is TGCGCCAGCAGCGCACTAGCGGGGAGAGGAGGCGGGGAGCTGTTTTTT. Encoded protein: CASSALAGRGGGELFF.

This clone has only one observation. The chain combines TRBV9 with TRBJ2-3, with TRBD2 as a possible D gene (7 bases). Deletions cut 4 bases from V and 4 bases from J, with 22 bases between. Germline V gene sequence: CDR1 SGDLS, CDR2 YYNGEE. The CDR3 sequence is 17 residues long. The CDR3 protein is CASSPLEGGPSADTQYF. The CDR3 nucleotides are TGTGCCAGCAGCCCACTGGAGGGGGGGCCTTCCGCAGATACGCAGTATTTT.